The rows below give T cell receptor beta chains drawn from one sample of a study of blood T cell repertoires in COVID-19. Here immunoSEQ multiplex PCR was the method, and the copy in TCRdb shows in-frame clones only, minus some. Here the sample spans around 250,000 clones, more than 80% being singletons. Material: peripheral blood. The source of these receptors is a woman aged 30 to 39 with active or convalescent COVID-19. The CDR3 runs from the conserved cysteine through the conserved F or W. D genes are given only for firm matches. Only part of the rows carry a size: once, few, many, or a class if the clone is expanded.

D gene: .
clone size: once
J gene: TRBJ2-3
V gene: TRBV3-1/TRBV3-2
CDR3 length: 19
CDR3 protein: CASSQGRTALKRNTDTQYF
CDR3 DNA: TGTGCCAGCAGCCAAGGGCGTACGGCGTTGAAGCGCAACACAGATACGCAGTATTTT

D gene: TRBD2
clone size: .
J gene: TRBJ2-7
V gene: TRBV20-1
CDR3 length: 15
CDR3 protein: CSASPSGGSSYEQYF
CDR3 DNA: TGCAGTGCTAGTCCGAGCGGGGGGAGCTCCTACGAGCAGTACTTC

D gene: TRBD2
clone size: .
J gene: TRBJ2-7
V gene: TRBV5-1
CDR3 length: 15
CDR3 protein: CASSLGAGGTYEQYF
CDR3 DNA: TGCGCCAGCAGCTTGGGTGCGGGGGGCACCTACGAGCAGTACTTC

D gene: .
clone size: .
J gene: TRBJ1-2
V gene: TRBV28
CDR3 length: 14
CDR3 protein: CASSLGRANYGYTF
CDR3 DNA: TGTGCCAGCAGTTTGGGCAGAGCTAACTATGGCTACACCTTC

D gene: .
clone size: .
J gene: TRBJ1-5
V gene: TRBV28
CDR3 length: 14
CDR3 protein: CASSLGTPNQPQHF
CDR3 DNA: TGTGCCAGCAGTCTCGGGACACCTAATCAGCCCCAGCATTTT

D gene: TRBD1
clone size: .
J gene: TRBJ2-7
V gene: TRBV10-1
CDR3 length: 13
CDR3 protein: CATLDRAAHEQYF
CDR3 DNA: TGCGCCACTTTGGACAGGGCTGCCCACGAGCAGTACTTC

D gene: TRBD1
clone size: .
J gene: TRBJ1-5
V gene: TRBV3-1/TRBV3-2
CDR3 length: 18
CDR3 protein: CASSHPPGGSTGNQPQHF
CDR3 DNA: TGTGCCAGCAGCCACCCCCCAGGGGGTTCTACGGGCAATCAGCCCCAGCATTTT

D gene: .
clone size: .
J gene: TRBJ2-3
V gene: TRBV2
CDR3 length: 15
CDR3 protein: CASSDPGVSTDTQYF
CDR3 DNA: TGTGCCAGCAGTGATCCGGGGGTTTCCACAGATACGCAGTATTTT

D gene: TRBD1
clone size: .
J gene: TRBJ1-4
V gene: TRBV6-2/TRBV6-3
CDR3 length: 15
CDR3 protein: CASSNPDRGGEKLFF
CDR3 DNA: TGTGCCAGCAGCAACCCGGACAGGGGGGGTGAAAAACTGTTTTTT

D gene: .
clone size: .
J gene: TRBJ1-2
V gene: TRBV19
CDR3 length: 15
CDR3 protein: CASSINEARGSGYTF
CDR3 DNA: TGTGCCAGTAGTATAAATGAGGCCAGGGGATCTGGCTACACCTTC

D gene: .
clone size: .
J gene: TRBJ2-7
V gene: TRBV7-9
CDR3 length: 14
CDR3 protein: CASSLGLGAYEQYF
CDR3 DNA: TGTGCCAGCAGCCTGGGACTCGGTGCCTACGAGCAGTACTTC

D gene: .
clone size: few
J gene: TRBJ1-2
V gene: TRBV4-2
CDR3 length: 17
CDR3 protein: CASSQDSGQKRNYGYTF
CDR3 DNA: TGTGCCAGCAGCCAAGATTCGGGACAAAAGAGGAACTATGGCTACACCTTC

D gene: TRBD1
clone size: few
J gene: TRBJ1-2
V gene: TRBV6-5
CDR3 length: 11
CDR3 protein: CASRQGQARTF
CDR3 DNA: TGTGCCAGCAGACAAGGACAGGCTCGCACCTTC

D gene: TRBD2
clone size: .
J gene: TRBJ2-3
V gene: TRBV6-2/TRBV6-3
CDR3 length: 19
CDR3 protein: CASSRRTSGGPASTDTQYF
CDR3 DNA: TGTGCCAGCAGCCGAAGGACTAGCGGGGGGCCTGCTAGCACAGATACGCAGTATTTT